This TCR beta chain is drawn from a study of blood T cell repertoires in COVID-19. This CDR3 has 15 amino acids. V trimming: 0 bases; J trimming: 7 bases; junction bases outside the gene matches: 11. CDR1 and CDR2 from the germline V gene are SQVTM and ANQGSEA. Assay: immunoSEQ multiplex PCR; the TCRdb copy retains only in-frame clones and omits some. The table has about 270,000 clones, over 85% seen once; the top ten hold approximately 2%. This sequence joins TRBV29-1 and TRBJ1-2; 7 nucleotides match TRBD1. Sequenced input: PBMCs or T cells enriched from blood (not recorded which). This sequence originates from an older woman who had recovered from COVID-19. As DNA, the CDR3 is TGCAGCGTTGAAGATCGGAGAGGGGGCTTTAGTGGCTACACCTTC. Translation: CSVEDRRGGFSGYTF.